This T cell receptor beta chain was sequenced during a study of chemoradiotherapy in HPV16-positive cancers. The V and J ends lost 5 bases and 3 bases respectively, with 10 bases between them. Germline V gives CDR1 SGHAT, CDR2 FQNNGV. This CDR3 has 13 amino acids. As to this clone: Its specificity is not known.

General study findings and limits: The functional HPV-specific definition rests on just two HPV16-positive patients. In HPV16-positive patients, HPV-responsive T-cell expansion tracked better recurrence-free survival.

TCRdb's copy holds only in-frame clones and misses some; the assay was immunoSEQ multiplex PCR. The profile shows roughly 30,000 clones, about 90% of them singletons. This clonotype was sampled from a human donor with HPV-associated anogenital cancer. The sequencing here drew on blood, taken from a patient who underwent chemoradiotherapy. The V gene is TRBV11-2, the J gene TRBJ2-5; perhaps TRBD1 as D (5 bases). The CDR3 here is CASSRQQKETQYF. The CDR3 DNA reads TGTGCCAGCAGCCGACAGCAGAAAGAGACCCAGTACTTC.